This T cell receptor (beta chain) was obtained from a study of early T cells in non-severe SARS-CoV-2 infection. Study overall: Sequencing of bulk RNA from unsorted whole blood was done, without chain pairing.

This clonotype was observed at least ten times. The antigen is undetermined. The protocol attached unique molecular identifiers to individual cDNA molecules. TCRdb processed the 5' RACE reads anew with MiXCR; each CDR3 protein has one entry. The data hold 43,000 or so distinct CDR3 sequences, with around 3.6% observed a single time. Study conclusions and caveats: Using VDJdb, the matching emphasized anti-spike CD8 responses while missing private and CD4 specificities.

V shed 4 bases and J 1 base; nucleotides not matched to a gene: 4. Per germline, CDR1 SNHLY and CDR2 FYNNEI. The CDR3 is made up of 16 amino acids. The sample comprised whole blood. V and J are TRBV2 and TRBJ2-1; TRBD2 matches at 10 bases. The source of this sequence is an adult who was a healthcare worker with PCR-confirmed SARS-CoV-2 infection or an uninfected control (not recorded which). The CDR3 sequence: CASSGGSGRSYNEQFF. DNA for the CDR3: TGTGCCAGCAGTGGGGGTAGCGGGAGGTCCTACAATGAGCAGTTCTTC.